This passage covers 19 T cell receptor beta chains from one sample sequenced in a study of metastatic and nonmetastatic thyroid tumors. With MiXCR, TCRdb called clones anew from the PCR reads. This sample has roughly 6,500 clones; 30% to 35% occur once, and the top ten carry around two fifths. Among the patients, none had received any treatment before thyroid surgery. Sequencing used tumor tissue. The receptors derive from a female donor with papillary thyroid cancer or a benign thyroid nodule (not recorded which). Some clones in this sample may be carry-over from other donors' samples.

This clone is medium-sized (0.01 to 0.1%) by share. This CDR3 reads CASSQTLTGGVDTGELFF. The DNA of the CDR3 is TGTGCCAGCAGCCAAACCCTGACAGGGGGTGTTGACACCGGGGAGCTGTTTTTT. The V call is TRBV4-2, the J call TRBJ2-2; TRBD1 agrees at 9 bases. Germline assignment: CDR1 LGHNA and CDR2 YNFKEQ. The length of the CDR3 is 18 residues. Losses at the gene ends were 2 bases for V and 3 bases for J; bases not matched to a gene: 10.

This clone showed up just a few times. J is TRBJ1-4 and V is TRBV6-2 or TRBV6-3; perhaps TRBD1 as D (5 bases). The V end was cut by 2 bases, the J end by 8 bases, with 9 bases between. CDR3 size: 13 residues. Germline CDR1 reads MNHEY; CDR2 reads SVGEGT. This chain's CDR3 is CASSYAPGEKLFF. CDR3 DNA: TGTGCCAGCAGTTACGCGCCAGGGGAAAAACTGTTTTTT.

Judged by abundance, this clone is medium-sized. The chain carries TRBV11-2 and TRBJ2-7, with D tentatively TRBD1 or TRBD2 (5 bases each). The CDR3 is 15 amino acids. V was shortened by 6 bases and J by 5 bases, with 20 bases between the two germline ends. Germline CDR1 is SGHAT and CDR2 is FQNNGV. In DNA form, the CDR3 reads TGTGCCAGCAGGGCCGGGACGTCGGGTGTCCACGAGCAGTACTTC. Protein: CASRAGTSGVHEQYF.

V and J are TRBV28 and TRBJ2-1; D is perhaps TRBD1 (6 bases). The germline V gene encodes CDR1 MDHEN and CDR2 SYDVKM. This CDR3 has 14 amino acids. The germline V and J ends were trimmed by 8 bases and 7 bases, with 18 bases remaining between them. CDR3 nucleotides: TGTGCCAGCCGGAAGGGGGAGTACATTAATGAGCAGTTCTTC. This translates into CASRKGEYINEQFF.

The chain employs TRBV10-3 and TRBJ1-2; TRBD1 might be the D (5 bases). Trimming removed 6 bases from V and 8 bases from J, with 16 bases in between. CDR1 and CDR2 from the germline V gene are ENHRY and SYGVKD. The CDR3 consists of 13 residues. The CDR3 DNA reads TGTGCCATCAGGGGGGGAAGGTCCGAGGGCTACACCTTC. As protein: CAIRGGRSEGYTF.

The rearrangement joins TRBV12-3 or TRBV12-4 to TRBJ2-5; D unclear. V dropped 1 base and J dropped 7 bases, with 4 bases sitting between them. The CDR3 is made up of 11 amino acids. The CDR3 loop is CASSLGGTQYF. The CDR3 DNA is TGTGCCAGCAGTTTAGGGGGGACCCAGTACTTC.

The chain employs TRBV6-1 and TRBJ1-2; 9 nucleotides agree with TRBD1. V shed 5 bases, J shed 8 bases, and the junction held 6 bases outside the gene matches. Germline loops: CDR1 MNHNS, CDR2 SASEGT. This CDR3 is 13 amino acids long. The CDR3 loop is CASSRDRAGGYTF. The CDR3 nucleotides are TGTGCCAGCAGTCGGGACAGGGCAGGCGGCTACACCTTC.

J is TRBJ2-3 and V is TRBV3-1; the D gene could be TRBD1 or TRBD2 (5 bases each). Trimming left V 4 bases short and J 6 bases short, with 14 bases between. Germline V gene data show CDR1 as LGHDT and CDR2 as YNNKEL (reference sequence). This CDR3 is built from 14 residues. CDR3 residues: CASSPWTRGDTQYF. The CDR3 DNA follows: TGTGCCAGCAGCCCGTGGACACGCGGGGATACGCAGTATTTT.

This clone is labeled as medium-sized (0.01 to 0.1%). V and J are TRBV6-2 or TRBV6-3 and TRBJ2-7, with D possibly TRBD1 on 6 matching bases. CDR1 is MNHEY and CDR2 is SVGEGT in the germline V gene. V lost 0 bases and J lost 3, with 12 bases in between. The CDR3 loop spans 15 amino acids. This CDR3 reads CASSYSYRTVYEQYF. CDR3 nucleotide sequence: TGTGCCAGCAGTTACTCATATCGGACAGTCTACGAGCAGTACTTC.

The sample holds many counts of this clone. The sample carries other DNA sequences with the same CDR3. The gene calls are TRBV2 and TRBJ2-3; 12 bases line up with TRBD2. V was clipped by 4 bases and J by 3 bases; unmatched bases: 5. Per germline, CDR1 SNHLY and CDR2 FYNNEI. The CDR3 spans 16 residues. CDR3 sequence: CASSGPSGGATDTQYF. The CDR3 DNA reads TGTGCCAGCAGTGGGCCTAGCGGGGGGGCGACAGATACGCAGTATTTT.

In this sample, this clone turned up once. The CDR3 DNA reads TGCAGTGCTTACGCTCACCAAAATTACAATGAGCAGTTCTTC. Its translation is CSAYAHQNYNEQFF. The chain recombines TRBV20-1 with TRBJ2-1; D gene uncertain. V was clipped by 5 bases and J by 4 bases, with 15 bases between them. The CDR3 covers 14 residues. Germline values: CDR1 DFQATT, CDR2 SNEGSKA (reference sequence).

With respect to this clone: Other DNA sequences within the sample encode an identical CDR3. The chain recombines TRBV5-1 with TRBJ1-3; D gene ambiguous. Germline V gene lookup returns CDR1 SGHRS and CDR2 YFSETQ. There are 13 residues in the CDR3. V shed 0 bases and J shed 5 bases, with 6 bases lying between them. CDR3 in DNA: TGCGCCAGCAGCTTGGATTTCCGAAACACCATATATTTT. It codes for CASSLDFRNTIYF.

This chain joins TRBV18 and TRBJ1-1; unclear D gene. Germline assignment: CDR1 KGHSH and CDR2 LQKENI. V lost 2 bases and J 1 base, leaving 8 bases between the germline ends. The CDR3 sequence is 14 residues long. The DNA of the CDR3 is TGTGCCAGCTCACCAGGCGCGGGGAACACTGAAGCTTTCTTT. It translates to CASSPGAGNTEAFF.

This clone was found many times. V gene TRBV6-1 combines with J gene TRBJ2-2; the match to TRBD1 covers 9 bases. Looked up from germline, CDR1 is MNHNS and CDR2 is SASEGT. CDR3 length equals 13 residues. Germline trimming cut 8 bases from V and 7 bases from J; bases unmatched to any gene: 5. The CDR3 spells CASVQGAGGELFF. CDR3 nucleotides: TGTGCCAGCGTACAGGGGGCTGGCGGGGAGCTGTTTTTT.

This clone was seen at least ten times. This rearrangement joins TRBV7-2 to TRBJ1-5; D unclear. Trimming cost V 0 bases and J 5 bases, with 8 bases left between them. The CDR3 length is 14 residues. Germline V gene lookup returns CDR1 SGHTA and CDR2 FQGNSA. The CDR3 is CASSLAGGDQPQHF. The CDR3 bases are TGTGCCAGCAGCTTAGCGGGCGGGGATCAGCCCCAGCATTTT.

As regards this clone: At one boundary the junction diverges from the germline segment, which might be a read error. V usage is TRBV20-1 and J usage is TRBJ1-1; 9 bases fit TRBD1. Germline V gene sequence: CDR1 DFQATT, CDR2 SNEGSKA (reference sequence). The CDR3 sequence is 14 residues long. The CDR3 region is CSAPRTGANTEAYF. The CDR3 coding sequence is TGCAGTGCTCCGAGGACAGGGGCGAACACTGAAGCTTACTTT.

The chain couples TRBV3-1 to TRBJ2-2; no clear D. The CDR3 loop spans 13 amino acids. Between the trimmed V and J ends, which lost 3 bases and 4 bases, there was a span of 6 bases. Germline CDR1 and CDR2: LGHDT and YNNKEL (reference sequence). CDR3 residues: CASSHQSTGELFF. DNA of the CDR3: TGTGCCAGCAGCCACCAGAGCACCGGGGAGCTGTTTTTT. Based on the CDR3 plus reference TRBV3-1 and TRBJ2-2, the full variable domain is DTAVSQTPKYLVTQMGNDKSIKCEQNLGHDTMYWYKQDSKKFLKIMFSYNNKELIINETVPNRFSPKSPDKAHLNLHINSLELGDSAVYFCASSHQSTGELFFGEGSRLTVL.

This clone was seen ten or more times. CDR3 loop: CASSLTRGLLNEQFF. DNA for the CDR3: TGTGCCAGCAGTTTGACTAGGGGGCTTCTCAATGAGCAGTTCTTC. The chain uses TRBV27 and TRBJ2-1; D perhaps matches TRBD1 (7 bases). The germline V gene has CDR1 MNHEY and CDR2 SMNVEV (reference sequence). The germline V and J ends were trimmed by 3 bases and 6 bases, with 15 bases remaining between them. There are 15 residues in the CDR3.

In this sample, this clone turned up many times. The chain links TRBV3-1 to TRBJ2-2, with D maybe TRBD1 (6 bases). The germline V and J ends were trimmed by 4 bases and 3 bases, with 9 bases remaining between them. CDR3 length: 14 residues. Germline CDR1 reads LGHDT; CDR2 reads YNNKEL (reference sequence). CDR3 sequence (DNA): TGTGCCAGCAGCCTATGGACAGACACCGGGGAGCTGTTTTTT. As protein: CASSLWTDTGELFF.